The 17 T cell receptor beta chains below were found in one sample sequenced in a study of early T cells in non-severe SARS-CoV-2 infection. TCRdb processed the 5' RACE reads anew with MiXCR; each CDR3 protein has one entry. Of more than 70,000 distinct CDR3 sequences in the sample, around 15% were seen once. Sequencing was done on a sample of whole blood. The receptors shown here come from an adult who was a healthcare worker with PCR-confirmed SARS-CoV-2 infection or an uninfected control (not recorded which).

This clonotype was counted between two and nine times. The rearrangement links TRBV28 to TRBJ1-6; D is unresolved. Trimming stripped 3 bases from V and 7 bases from J, with 4 bases between. Germline V lookup: CDR1 MDHEN, CDR2 SYDVKM. This CDR3 has 12 residues. CDR3 sequence reads: CASSLSNSPLHF. The CDR3 bases are TGTGCCAGCAGTTTGTCAAATTCACCCCTCCACTTT.

The V and J genes are TRBV5-1 and TRBJ1-1; the D gene is possibly TRBD1 (6 bases). The CDR3 consists of 14 residues. Deletions cut 1 base from V and 0 bases from J, with 7 bases between. CDR1 and CDR2 from the germline V gene are SGHRS and YFSETQ. The CDR3 loop reads CASSLTGMNTEAFF. The CDR3 DNA follows: TGCGCCAGCAGCTTGACAGGGATGAACACTGAAGCTTTCTTT.

This clonotype came up many times. The rearrangement links TRBV28 to TRBJ1-5; D remains unclear. Germline CDR1 MDHEN, CDR2 SYDVKM. V lost 4 bases and J 0 bases, leaving 7 bases between the germline ends. The CDR3 has 14 amino acids. CDR3 bases: TGTGCCAGCAGTTCAGCTTATAGCAATCAGCCCCAGCATTTT. It specifies CASSSAYSNQPQHF.

This clonotype was detected only a few times. J is TRBJ2-3 and V is TRBV7-8; 15 bases align to TRBD2. The V gene's germline CDR1 is SGHVS and CDR2 FQNEAQ. V lost 3 bases, J lost 4 bases, and 11 bases stayed unmatched. The length of the CDR3 is 19 residues. The CDR3 reads CASSFGLGLAGGRADTQYF. The CDR3 DNA follows: TGTGCCAGCAGCTTCGGTCTGGGACTAGCGGGGGGCCGGGCAGATACGCAGTATTTT.

This chain uses TRBV9 with TRBJ1-1, with 8 bases lining up with TRBD1. From germline, CDR1 is SGDLS and CDR2 YYNGEE. The CDR3 loop spans 12 amino acids. V dropped 4 bases and J dropped 8; count of bases not matched to a gene: 4. CDR3 DNA: TGTGCCAGCAGCATACGACAGGGGGAAGCTTTCTTT. Amino acid sequence: CASSIRQGEAFF.

This clonotype showed up just a few times. This chain connects TRBV7-2 to TRBJ1-2; no reliable D call. The germline V gene encodes CDR1 SGHTA and CDR2 FQGNSA. The CDR3 is made up of 14 amino acids. Trimming pared 4 bases from V and 8 bases from J, leaving 17 bases between. The CDR3: CASSSTGGRRGYTF. Written as DNA, the CDR3 is TGTGCCAGCAGCTCAACTGGAGGGCGTAGGGGCTACACCTTC.

This clonotype was counted many times. The chain couples TRBV20-1 to TRBJ2-1; D gene unclear. CDR3 length: 16 amino acids. V was trimmed by 3 bases and J by 3 bases, leaving 18 bases between them. The germline V gene has CDR1 DFQATT and CDR2 SNEGSKA (reference sequence). The CDR3 coding sequence is TGCAGTGCTAGCCAGGCCAGGACCCTCATCTACAATGAGCAGTTCTTC. The encoded protein is CSASQARTLIYNEQFF.

This clonotype occurred many times. The chain uses TRBV9 and TRBJ2-5, with 8 bases aligning to TRBD2. V lost 4 bases to trimming and J lost 4 bases; unmatched junction nucleotides: 9. The CDR3 is 15 residues long. Germline-derived CDR1 and CDR2 are SGDLS and YYNGEE. CDR3 nucleotides: TGTGCCAGCAGCCCGACGGGGGGGATCCTAGAGACCCAGTACTTC. This codes for CASSPTGGILETQYF. Full variable domain (missing parts from reference TRBV9 and TRBJ2-5): DSGVTQTPKHLITATGQRVTLRCSPRSGDLSVYWYQQSLDQGLQFLIQYYNGEERAKGNILERFSAQQFPDLHSELNLSSLELGDSALYFCASSPTGGILETQYFGPGTRLLVL.

This clonotype was seen a few times. The chain is built from TRBV4-2 and TRBJ2-1; 7 nucleotides match TRBD1. This CDR3 is 16 amino acids long. Germline CDR1 is LGHNA and CDR2 is YNFKEQ. The ends lost 4 bases at V and 7 bases at J; junction bases unmatched: 13. CDR3: CASSPVEGASGNEQFF. CDR3 DNA sequence: TGTGCCAGCAGCCCAGTCGAGGGGGCTAGTGGTAATGAGCAGTTCTTC.

The chain joins TRBV29-1 to TRBJ1-1; 7 bases align to TRBD1. V shed 6 bases, J shed 4 bases, and the junction held 5 bases outside the gene matches. There are 12 residues in the CDR3. Germline values: CDR1 SQVTM, CDR2 ANQGSEA. CDR3 in amino acids: CSVAGTATEAFF. The CDR3 region has the DNA TGCAGCGTGGCGGGGACAGCCACTGAAGCTTTCTTT.

This clonotype occurred once. The genes are TRBV29-1 and TRBJ2-7; 9 bases align to TRBD1. J was trimmed by 0 bases and V by 4 bases; bases with no gene match: 7. From germline, CDR1 is SQVTM and CDR2 ANQGSEA. The CDR3 totals 15 residues. The CDR3 sequence is CSVVRGTGSSYEQYF. The CDR3 DNA sequence: TGCAGCGTTGTTAGAGGGACAGGGAGCTCCTACGAGCAGTACTTC.

This clonotype has more than one count but fewer than ten. The rearrangement joins TRBV19 to TRBJ1-5; a weak D match, TRBD1 (5 bases). This CDR3 has 14 residues. The V gene's germline CDR1 is LNHDA and CDR2 SQIVND (reference sequence). V lost 2 bases and J lost 7, with 12 bases in between. The CDR3 nucleotides are TGTGCCAGTAGTATAATGGCACCAGGGCAGCCCCAGCATTTT. It specifies CASSIMAPGQPQHF.

The chain combines TRBV20-1 with TRBJ1-1; D may be TRBD1 (6 bases). Germline CDR1 is DFQATT and CDR2 is SNEGSKA (reference sequence). Trimming cost V 3 bases and J 6 bases, with 17 bases left between them. This CDR3 contains 14 residues. CDR3 DNA: TGCAGTGCTAGGAGCGAGTGGGGGCGAGCTGAAGCTTTCTTT. This sequence encodes CSARSEWGRAEAFF.

This clonotype was found many times. The chain recombines TRBV6-2 or TRBV6-3 with TRBJ1-6, with 11 bases aligning to TRBD1. CDR3 size: 17 residues. The trim removed 5 bases at V and 11 bases at J, leaving 14 bases unmatched. Germline V gene data show CDR1 as MNHEY and CDR2 as SVGEGT. The CDR3 sequence is CASSNPGQGVYPAPLHF. The CDR3 DNA follows: TGTGCCAGCAGTAATCCGGGACAGGGGGTCTATCCAGCACCCCTCCACTTT.

This clonotype was counted many times. This rearrangement joins TRBV7-8 to TRBJ2-3, with D tentatively TRBD1 (5 bases). V was cut by 0 bases and J by 3 bases, with 16 bases left in between. This CDR3 is built from 17 residues. Germline lookup yields CDR1 SGHVS and CDR2 FQNEAQ. The CDR3 loop reads CASSLAQQGMGTDTQYF. The CDR3 nucleotides read TGTGCCAGCAGCTTAGCGCAGCAGGGCATGGGGACAGATACGCAGTATTTT.

This clonotype was detected only a few times. The chain recombines TRBV20-1 with TRBJ2-6; D unclear. The CDR3 loop spans 15 amino acids. Trimming took 5 bases from V and 1 from J, leaving 12 bases between them. Germline loops: CDR1 DFQATT, CDR2 SNEGSKA (reference sequence). The CDR3 coding sequence is TGCAGTGCTGCCCAGACCGAATCTGGGGCCAACGTCCTGACTTTC. This sequence encodes CSAAQTESGANVLTF.

The count of this clonotype is one. The chain joins TRBV28 to TRBJ2-3, with a weak D call TRBD2 (6 bases). Germline loops: CDR1 MDHEN, CDR2 SYDVKM. The CDR3 is 14 amino acids. Trimming pared 10 bases from V and 7 bases from J, leaving 21 bases between. CDR3 loop: CATVRGTVPNTQYF. The CDR3 bases are TGTGCCACCGTCCGGGGGACTGTTCCTAATACGCAGTATTTT. Using reference TRBV28 and TRBJ2-3 for the parts outside the CDR3, the full variable domain is DVKVTQSSRYLVKRTGEKVFLECVQDMDHENMFWYRQDPGLGLRLIYFSYDVKMKEKGDIPEGYSVSREKKERFSLILESASTNQTSMYLCATVRGTVPNTQYFGPGTRLTVL.